This T cell receptor (beta chain) stems from a study of T cell responses to AZD1222 COVID-19 vaccine. The assay was immunoSEQ multiplex PCR, and TCRdb's table has in-frame clones only and misses some. Of 150,000 to 200,000 clones in the sample, approximately 94% are singletons; the top ten hold roughly 1.7%. This clone showed up just a few times. Its target is not known. Regarding the study as a whole: No day 14 peak samples; only post-peak repertoires were characterized.

The ends were cut back, 1 base at V and 3 bases at J, with 6 bases in the middle. CDR3 length: 13 amino acids. CDR1 is MNHNS and CDR2 is SASEGT in the germline V gene. The chain recombines TRBV6-1 with TRBJ1-1, with D possibly being TRBD1 (5 bases). The receptor was isolated from an adult who received the AZD1222 COVID-19 vaccine. Sequenced material: peripheral blood, taken 28 days after the second AZD1222 dose. The CDR3 DNA is TGTGCCAGCAGTGAAGAAGGGGACACTGAAGCTTTCTTT. Its translation: CASSEEGDTEAFF.